This entry describes one T cell receptor beta chain. Generated by immunoSEQ multiplex PCR, the TCRdb table keeps only in-frame clones and is missing some. The sample has 29,000 or so clones; 80% to 90% are singletons. This record belongs to a study of T cell changes during pregnancy in multiple sclerosis. This CDR3 has 13 residues. V lost 6 bases and J lost 6, with 13 bases in between. CDR1 SGHDT and CDR2 YYEEEE come from the germline V gene. The chain uses TRBV5-6 and TRBJ1-5; tentatively, D is TRBD1 (6 bases). This sequence originates from a female donor with multiple sclerosis, enrolled in a pregnancy study. The sequencing here drew on CD8+ T cells from peripheral blood mononuclear cells, taken in the second trimester of pregnancy. The CDR3 DNA reads as TGTGCCAGCACCGCAGGGGTGGGTCAGCCCCAGCATTTT. The encoded protein is CASTAGVGQPQHF.